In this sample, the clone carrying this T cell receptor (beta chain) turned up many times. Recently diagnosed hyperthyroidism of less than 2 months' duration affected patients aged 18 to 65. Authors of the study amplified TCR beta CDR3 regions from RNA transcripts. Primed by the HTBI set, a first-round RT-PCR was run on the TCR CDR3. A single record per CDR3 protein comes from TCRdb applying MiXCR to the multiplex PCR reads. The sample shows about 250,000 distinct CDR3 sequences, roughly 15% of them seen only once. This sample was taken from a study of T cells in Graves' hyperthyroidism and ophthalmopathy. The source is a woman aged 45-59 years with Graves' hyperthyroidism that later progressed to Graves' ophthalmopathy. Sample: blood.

The CDR3 sequence: CASSPPSGRTNEQFF. The DNA for the CDR3 is TGTGCCAGCTCACCCCCCAGCGGGAGGACCAATGAGCAGTTCTTC. The chain links TRBV18 to TRBJ2-1; TRBD2 agrees at 9 bases. The germline CDR1 and CDR2 sequences are KGHSH and LQKENI. The CDR3 length is 15 residues. Germline trimming cut 3 bases from V and 6 bases from J; bases unmatched to any gene: 6.